The T cell receptor beta chain described here comes from a study of STAT5B mutations in CD4+ large granular lymphocyte leukemia. A remark on this clone: Its antigen is as yet unknown.

Controls came from buffy coats of healthy blood donors. Methods used by the authors: A productive frequency of 2.59 x 10-5 was the lowest detectable. Assay: immunoSEQ multiplex PCR; the TCRdb copy retains only in-frame clones and omits some. V and J calls and clone size are as listed in that table; D and trimming were resolved from the DNA. The top ten hold about 0.6% of the sample, which has 20,000 to 25,000 clones, approximately 79% seen once. General study findings and limits: 25% of private leukemic clonotypes occurred rarely in other patients' non-leukemic repertoires.

The specimen was CD4+ T cells from blood buffy coats. The receptor comes from a human donor in good health.

This CDR3 is CATSGDRSYEQYF. DNA for the CDR3: TGTGCCACCAGTGGTGACAGATCCTACGAGCAGTACTTC. This rearrangement joins TRBV15 to TRBJ2-7; a possible D gene is TRBD1 (5 bases). This CDR3 has 13 residues. The V gene's germline CDR1 is LNHNV and CDR2 YYDKDF (reference sequence). V was cut by 6 bases and J by 1 base, with 10 bases left in between.